These 4 T cell receptor beta chains came from one sample sequenced in a study of OX40 agonist ivuxolimab in advanced cancers. Only in-frame clones appear in the TCRdb table, and some are missing; sequencing was by immunoSEQ multiplex PCR. Altogether fewer than 90,000 clones are present, about nine tenths being singletons, with the ten largest covering roughly 1.3%. Here the sequenced sample was CD4+ or CD8+ T cells sorted from blood, taken in a trial of the OX40 agonist ivuxolimab. These receptors originate from an adult with an advanced solid tumor such as melanoma, head and neck, liver or kidney cancer.

The chain couples TRBV28 to TRBJ1-5; D is unclear. The V gene lost 5 bases and the J gene lost 2 bases, with 10 bases spanning the gap. The CDR3 has 14 amino acids. CDR1 MDHEN and CDR2 SYDVKM come from the germline V gene. The CDR3 region has the DNA TGTGCCAGCAGTCCCGGATGGGGCAATCAGCCCCAGCATTTT. Its translation is CASSPGWGNQPQHF. Complete variable domain (other parts from reference TRBV28 and TRBJ1-5): DVKVTQSSRYLVKRTGEKVFLECVQDMDHENMFWYRQDPGLGLRLIYFSYDVKMKEKGDIPEGYSVSREKKERFSLILESASTNQTSMYLCASSPGWGNQPQHFGDGTRLSIL.

V is TRBV6-6 and J is TRBJ2-7; 8 bases are shared with TRBD2. Germline V gene lookup returns CDR1 MNHNY and CDR2 SVGAGI (reference sequence). The CDR3 has 14 amino acids. V was clipped by 4 bases and J by 3 bases; unmatched bases: 5. CDR3 sequence: CASSSAGADYEQYF. DNA for the CDR3: TGTGCCAGCAGTTCAGCGGGGGCGGACTACGAGCAGTACTTC.

V and J are TRBV7-2 and TRBJ2-2; D tentatively reads TRBD1 or TRBD2 (5 bases each). Trimming removed 7 bases from V and 4 bases from J, with 13 bases in between. Germline V gene lookup returns CDR1 SGHTA and CDR2 FQGNSA. There are 14 residues in the CDR3. In DNA form, the CDR3 reads TGTGCCAGCAACGACGGGACCCGCACCGGGGAGCTGTTTTTT. Translating it yields CASNDGTRTGELFF. The full variable domain, completed using reference TRBV7-2 and TRBJ2-2, is GAGVSQSPSNKVTEKGKDVELRCDPISGHTALYWYRQSLGQGLEFLIYFQGNSAPDKSGLPSDRFSAERTGGSVSTLTIQRTQQEDSAVYLCASNDGTRTGELFFGEGSRLTVL.

The rearrangement links TRBV21-1 to TRBJ1-2; the D segment call TRBD1 is taken from the table without a DNA check. TRBV21-1 is assigned pseudogene status. The CDR3 has 11 residues. This chain's CDR3 is CASSPRDSWTF. In DNA, the CDR3 is TGTGCCAGCAGCCCGCGGGACAGTTGGACCTTC.